This T cell receptor beta chain was retrieved from a study of cytomegalovirus exposure and HLA in healthy donors (dated by TCRdb to the late 2010s). A note on the overall study: The roughly 650 repertoires of the first cohort and the roughly 120 validation repertoires were produced on the same platform, according to a later analysis. The study was designed to test whether signatures of past pathogen exposure could be identified by cataloging public T cell receptors. A separate validation cohort of 100 to 150 different subjects was used in addition to the approximately 640-subject first cohort. High-throughput TCR immunosequencing, statistical association of individual TCRs with disease status, and machine learning were combined to predict cytomegalovirus infection status. Here is what the overall study found, with its caveats: Across donors, most TCR sequences were observed very rarely, whereas some public TCRs were present in many individuals. The study listed over 150 TCR beta chains as associated with cytomegalovirus. Three of the identified cytomegalovirus-associated TCR beta chains were confirmed in vitro to be specific for cytomegalovirus antigens. Of the cluster scores, 90% to 95% were above 0 in a later analysis, which found that TCRs clustered in the first cohort also tended to co-occur in the approximately 110 validation repertoires. The authors suggested that the approach could potentially be extended to other disease states and immunological phenotypes. A later analysis lacked HLA typing for the validation cohort, so it scored co-occurrence in that cohort across all 120 or so repertoires. Cytomegalovirus status was reported to be diagnosed by the classifier with high specificity and sensitivity in both the original and validation cohorts.

Trimming accounts for 3 bases at V and 7 bases at J, while the number of junction bases matched to no gene is 6. As encoded in the germline V gene, CDR1 is SGHRS while CDR2 is YFSETQ. Its CDR3 holds 15 amino acids, cysteine through phenylalanine. The entry retains the CDR3 DNA only, 45 bases that are in frame from base 1. The donors belonged to the validation cohort of under 150 subjects, which was separate from the approximately 700-subject first cohort. Receptor libraries were prepared by the immunoSEQ multiplex PCR assay. On the authors' methods: A statistical classification framework was built to diagnose cytomegalovirus status from the catalog of TCR beta chain sequences. TCRdb took this table from immuneACCESS and kept in-frame rearrangements with V and J called. Such tables lack part of the clones; where checked against another copy, unresolved V genes explain under half of the gap, and the rest is unexplained. The V and J calls and the clone size are those of that table, but D and trimming were determined from the DNA. This sample has about 150,000 clones in its table, and roughly nine tenths of those were observed once. 3% to 3.5% of the sample is taken by the ten largest.

Comments on this clone: The target of this receptor is not known. No much larger clone is present one base from it, and per-base qualities are unavailable.

This clonotype was obtained from a woman under 30 in good health and CMV-seropositive. Sequencing was done on a sample of PBMCs. The V and J genes are TRBV5-1 and TRBJ1-3; 11 bases in the junction line up with TRBD1. Here is the DNA: TGCGCCAGCAGCTCTAGGACAGGGGGCAGGAACACCATATATTTT. The resulting protein is CASSSRTGGRNTIYF.